The T cell receptor beta chain described here comes from a study of post-analysis software for immune sequencing data. In its sample, this clonotype was seen a few times. What it binds is unknown. Unique-molecular-identifier-tagged TCR beta cDNA libraries were used. TCRdb re-called the PCR reads with MiXCR, one entry per CDR3 protein. The data contain around 400,000 distinct CDR3 sequences, approximately 42% of them singletons. General study results and limits: Elevated frequency relative to controls characterized roughly 5 TRBV segments in patients, TRBV5-6, TRBV5-1 and TRBV20-1 among them.

The length of the CDR3 is 16 residues. Per the germline V gene, CDR1 is LGHNA and CDR2 is YSLEER. The germline V and J ends were trimmed by 0 bases and 5 bases, with 16 bases remaining between them. Sequencing used blood. This receptor was obtained from a girl aged 2-15 years with multiple sclerosis. The V and J genes are TRBV4-3 and TRBJ2-5; D not resolved. The CDR3 is CASSQDGGYSIETQYF. DNA of the CDR3: TGCGCCAGCAGCCAAGATGGCGGCTATTCGATCGAGACCCAGTACTTC.